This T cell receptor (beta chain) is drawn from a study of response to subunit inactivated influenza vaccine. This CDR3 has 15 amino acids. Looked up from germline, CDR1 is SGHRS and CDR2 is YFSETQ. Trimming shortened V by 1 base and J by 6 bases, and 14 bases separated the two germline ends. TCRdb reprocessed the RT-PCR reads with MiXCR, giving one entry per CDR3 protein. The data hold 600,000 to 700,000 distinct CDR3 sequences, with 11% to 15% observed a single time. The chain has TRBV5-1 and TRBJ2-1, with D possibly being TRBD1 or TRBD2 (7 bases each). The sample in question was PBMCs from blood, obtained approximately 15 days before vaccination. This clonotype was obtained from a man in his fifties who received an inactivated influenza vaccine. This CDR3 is CASSLMPGGGNEQFF. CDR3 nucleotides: TGCGCCAGCAGCTTGATGCCAGGGGGGGGCAATGAGCAGTTCTTC.